This TCR beta chain is from a study of cytomegalovirus exposure and HLA in healthy donors. Whole-study results and caveats: As a later analysis revealed, most CMV-associated TCR beta chains appeared HLA-restricted. A later analysis appeared to link common viral pathogens to several of the most significant clusters.

PCR employed 60 Vbeta and 13 Jbeta primers. Only in-frame clones appear in the TCRdb table, and some are missing; sequencing was by immunoSEQ multiplex PCR. The data contain 120,000 or so clones, about four fifths of them singletons. This clone came up once. Its antigen is not identified. The CDR3 contains 18 residues. Germline V gene sequence: CDR1 SGDLS, CDR2 YYNGEE. The ends lost 1 base at V and 0 bases at J; junction bases unmatched: 9. Sequenced material: PBMCs. The TCR comes from a woman between 45 and 60 years old in good health and CMV-seropositive. This chain links TRBV9 with TRBJ2-3, with 9 bases that match TRBD2. In nucleotides, the CDR3 is TGTGCCAGCAGCGTACGTCCTAGCGGGGCCCGGAGCACAGATACGCAGTATTTT. Its translation: CASSVRPSGARSTDTQYF.